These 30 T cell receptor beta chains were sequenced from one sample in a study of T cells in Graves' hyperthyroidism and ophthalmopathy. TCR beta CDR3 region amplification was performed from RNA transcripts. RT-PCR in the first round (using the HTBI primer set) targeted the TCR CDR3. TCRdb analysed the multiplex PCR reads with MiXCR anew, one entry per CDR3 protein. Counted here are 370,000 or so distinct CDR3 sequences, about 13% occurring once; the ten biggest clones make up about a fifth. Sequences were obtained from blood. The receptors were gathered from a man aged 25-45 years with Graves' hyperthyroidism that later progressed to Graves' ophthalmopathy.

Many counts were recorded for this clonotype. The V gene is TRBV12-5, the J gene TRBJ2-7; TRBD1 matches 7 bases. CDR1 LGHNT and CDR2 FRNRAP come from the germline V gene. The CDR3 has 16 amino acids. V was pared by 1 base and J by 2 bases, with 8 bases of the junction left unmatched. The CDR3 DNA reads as TGTGCTAGTGGTTTGGACGAGACAGGGACCACCTACGAGCAGTACTTC. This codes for CASGLDETGTTYEQYF.

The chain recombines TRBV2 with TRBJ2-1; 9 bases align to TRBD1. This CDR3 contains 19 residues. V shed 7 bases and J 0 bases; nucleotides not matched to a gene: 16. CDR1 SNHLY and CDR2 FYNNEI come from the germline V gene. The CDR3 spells CASTVPGTGTSVSYNEQFF. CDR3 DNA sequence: TGTGCCAGCACTGTTCCCGGGACAGGGACCTCCGTCTCCTACAATGAGCAGTTCTTC.

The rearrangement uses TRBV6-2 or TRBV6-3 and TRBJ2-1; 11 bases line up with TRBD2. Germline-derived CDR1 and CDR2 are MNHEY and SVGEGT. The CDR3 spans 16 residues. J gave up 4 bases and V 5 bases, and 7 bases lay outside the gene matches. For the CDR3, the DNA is TGTGCCAGCAGTAAACTAGCGGGGGCCCTATACAATGAGCAGTTCTTC. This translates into CASSKLAGALYNEQFF.

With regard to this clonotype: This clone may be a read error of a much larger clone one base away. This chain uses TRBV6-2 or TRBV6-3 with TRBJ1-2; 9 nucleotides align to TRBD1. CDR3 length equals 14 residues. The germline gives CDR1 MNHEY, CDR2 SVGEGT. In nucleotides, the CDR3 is TGTACCAGCAGCGTAGGACAGGGGAACTATGGCTACACCTTC. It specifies CTSSVGQGNYGYTF.

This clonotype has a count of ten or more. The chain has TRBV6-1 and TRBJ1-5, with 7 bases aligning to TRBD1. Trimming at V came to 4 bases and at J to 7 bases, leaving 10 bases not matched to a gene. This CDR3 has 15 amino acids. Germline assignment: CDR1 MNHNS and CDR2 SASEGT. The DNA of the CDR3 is TGTGCCAGCAGTGTCACCAGAGGGGGCAGGCAGCCCCAGCATTTT. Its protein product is CASSVTRGGRQPQHF.

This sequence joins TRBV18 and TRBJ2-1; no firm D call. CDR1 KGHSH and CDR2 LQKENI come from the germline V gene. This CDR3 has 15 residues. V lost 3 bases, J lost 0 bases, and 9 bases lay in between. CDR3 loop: CASSPVGISYNEQFF. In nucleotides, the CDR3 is TGTGCCAGCTCACCGGTAGGGATCTCCTACAATGAGCAGTTCTTC. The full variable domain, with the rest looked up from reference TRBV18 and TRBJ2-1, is NAGVMQNPRHLVRRRGQEARLRCSPMKGHSHVYWYRQLPEEGLKFMVYLQKENIIDESGMPKERFSAEFPKEGPSILRIQQVVRGDSAAYFCASSPVGISYNEQFFGPGTRLTVL.

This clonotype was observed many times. The CDR3 nucleotides read TGCGCCAGCAGCTTGGCCCGGACAGGGGGCGGTGAAGCTTTCTTT. The encoded protein is CASSLARTGGGEAFF. The chain couples TRBV5-1 to TRBJ1-1; 11 bases match TRBD1. The junction had 5 bases not matched to a gene; V was cut back by 0 bases and J by 7 bases. The germline V gene encodes CDR1 SGHRS and CDR2 YFSETQ. The CDR3 runs 15 residues. Together with reference TRBV5-1 and TRBJ1-1, the CDR3 gives the full variable domain: KAGVTQTPRYLIKTRGQQVTLSCSPISGHRSVSWYQQTPGQGLQFLFEYFSETQRNKGNFPGRFSGRQFSNSRSEMNVSTLELGDSALYLCASSLARTGGGEAFFGQGTRLTVV.

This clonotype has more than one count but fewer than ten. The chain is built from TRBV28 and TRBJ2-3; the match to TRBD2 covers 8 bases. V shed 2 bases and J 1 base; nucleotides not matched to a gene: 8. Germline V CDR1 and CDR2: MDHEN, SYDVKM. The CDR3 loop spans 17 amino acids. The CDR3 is CASSLTAGAWGTDTQYF. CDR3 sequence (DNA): TGTGCCAGCAGTTTAACAGCGGGGGCCTGGGGCACAGATACGCAGTATTTT.

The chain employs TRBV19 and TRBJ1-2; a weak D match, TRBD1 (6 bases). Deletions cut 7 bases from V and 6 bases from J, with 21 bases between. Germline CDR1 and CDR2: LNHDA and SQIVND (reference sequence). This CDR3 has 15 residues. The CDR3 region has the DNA TGTGCCAGTAATTATAAAACGGACAGTCAAAATGGCTACACCTTC. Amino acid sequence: CASNYKTDSQNGYTF.

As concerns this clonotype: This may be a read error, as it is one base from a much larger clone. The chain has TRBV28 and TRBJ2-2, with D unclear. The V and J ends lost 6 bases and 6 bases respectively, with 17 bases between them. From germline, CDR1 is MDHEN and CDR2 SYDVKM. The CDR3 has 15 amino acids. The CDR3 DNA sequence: TGTGCCAGCAGGCATAGACAACACTTCCCCGGGGAGCTGTTTTTT. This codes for CASRHRQHFPGELFF.

Here the CDR3 DNA reads TGTGCCAGCAGCCAAATAGAGGACTCCTTCTACGAGCAGTACTTC. This gives the protein CASSQIEDSFYEQYF. V is TRBV3-1 and J is TRBJ2-7; maybe TRBD2 (5 bases). Germline CDR1 and CDR2: LGHDT and YNNKEL (reference sequence). This CDR3 is 15 amino acids long. Deletions cut 2 bases from V and 3 bases from J, with 14 bases between.

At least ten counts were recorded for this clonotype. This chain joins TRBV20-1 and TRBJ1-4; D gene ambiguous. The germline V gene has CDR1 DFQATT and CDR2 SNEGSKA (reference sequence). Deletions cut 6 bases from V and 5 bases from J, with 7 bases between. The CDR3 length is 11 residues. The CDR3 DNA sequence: TGCAGTGCCCCCTCAAATGAAAAACTGTTTTTT. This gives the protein CSAPSNEKLFF.

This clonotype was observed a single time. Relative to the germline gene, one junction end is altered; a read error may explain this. The CDR3 sequence is CASSWGIGFTTNEKLFF. In nucleotides, the CDR3 is TGTGCCAGCAGCTGGGGTATAGGGTTCACAACTAATGAAAAACTGTTTTTT. The V gene is TRBV5-1, the J gene TRBJ1-4; D not certain. The V gene's germline CDR1 is SGHRS and CDR2 YFSETQ. The CDR3 extends over 17 amino acids.

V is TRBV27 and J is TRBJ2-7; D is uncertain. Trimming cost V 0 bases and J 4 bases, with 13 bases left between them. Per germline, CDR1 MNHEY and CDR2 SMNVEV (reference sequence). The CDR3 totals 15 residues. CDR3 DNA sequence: TGTGCCAGCAGTTTATCTGTTCTAGATAGATACGAGCAGTACTTC. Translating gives CASSLSVLDRYEQYF.

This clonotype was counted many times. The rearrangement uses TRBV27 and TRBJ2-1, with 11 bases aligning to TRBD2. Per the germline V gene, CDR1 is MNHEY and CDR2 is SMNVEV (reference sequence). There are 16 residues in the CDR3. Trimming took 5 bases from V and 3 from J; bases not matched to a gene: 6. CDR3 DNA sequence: TGTGCCAGCAGTCTCATAGCGGGGGGGTACTACAATGAGCAGTTCTTC. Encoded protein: CASSLIAGGYYNEQFF.

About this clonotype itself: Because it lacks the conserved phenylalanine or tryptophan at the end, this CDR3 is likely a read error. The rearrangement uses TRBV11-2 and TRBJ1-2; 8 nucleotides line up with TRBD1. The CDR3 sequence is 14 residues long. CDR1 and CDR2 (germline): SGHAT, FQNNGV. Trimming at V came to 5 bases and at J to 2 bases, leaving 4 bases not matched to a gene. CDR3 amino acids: CASSPRTGNYGYTI. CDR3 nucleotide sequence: TGTGCCAGCAGCCCCCGGACAGGGAACTATGGCTACACCATC.

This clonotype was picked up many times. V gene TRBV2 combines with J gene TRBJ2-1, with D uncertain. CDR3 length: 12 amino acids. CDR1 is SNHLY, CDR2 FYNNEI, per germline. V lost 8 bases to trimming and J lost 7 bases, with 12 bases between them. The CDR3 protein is CASRRSGNEQFF. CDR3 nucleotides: TGTGCCAGCCGACGGTCGGGTAATGAGCAGTTCTTC.

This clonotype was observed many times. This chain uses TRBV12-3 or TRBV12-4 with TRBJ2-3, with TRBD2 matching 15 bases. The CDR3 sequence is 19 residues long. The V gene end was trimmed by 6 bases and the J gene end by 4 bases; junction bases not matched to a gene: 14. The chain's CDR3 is CASSAGLAGGSHPADTQYF. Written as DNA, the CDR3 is TGTGCCAGCAGCGCGGGACTAGCGGGGGGATCTCACCCTGCAGATACGCAGTATTTT.

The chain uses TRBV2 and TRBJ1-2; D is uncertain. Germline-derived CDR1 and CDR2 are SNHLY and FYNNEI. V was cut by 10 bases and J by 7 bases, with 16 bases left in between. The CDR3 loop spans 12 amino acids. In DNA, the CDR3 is TGTGCCATCCTGTCGGGGTACTGTGGCTACACCTTC. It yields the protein CAILSGYCGYTF.

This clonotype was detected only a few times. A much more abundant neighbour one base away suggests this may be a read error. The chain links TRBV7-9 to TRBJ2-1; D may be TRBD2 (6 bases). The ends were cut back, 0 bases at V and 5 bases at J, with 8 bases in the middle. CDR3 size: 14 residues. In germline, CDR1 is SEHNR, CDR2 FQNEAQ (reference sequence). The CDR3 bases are TGTGCCAGCAGCTTAGCGGGGAGGAACAATGAGCAGTTCTTC. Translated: CASSLAGRNNEQFF.

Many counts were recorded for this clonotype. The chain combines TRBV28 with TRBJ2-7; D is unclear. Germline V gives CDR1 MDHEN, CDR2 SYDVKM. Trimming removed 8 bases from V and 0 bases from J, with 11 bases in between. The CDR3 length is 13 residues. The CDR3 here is CASLRPTSYEQYF. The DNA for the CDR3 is TGTGCCAGCTTACGGCCTACCTCCTACGAGCAGTACTTC. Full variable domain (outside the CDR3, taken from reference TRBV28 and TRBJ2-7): DVKVTQSSRYLVKRTGEKVFLECVQDMDHENMFWYRQDPGLGLRLIYFSYDVKMKEKGDIPEGYSVSREKKERFSLILESASTNQTSMYLCASLRPTSYEQYFGPGTRLTVT.

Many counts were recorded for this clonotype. The CDR3 bases are TGTGCCATTTCCGCCGGGACAGGGGTGTTTAATGAGCAGTTCTTC. Protein sequence: CAISAGTGVFNEQFF. The chain combines TRBV12-3 or TRBV12-4 with TRBJ2-1; 10 nucleotides align to TRBD1. The trim removed 10 bases at V and 7 bases at J, leaving 13 bases unmatched. This CDR3 has 15 residues.

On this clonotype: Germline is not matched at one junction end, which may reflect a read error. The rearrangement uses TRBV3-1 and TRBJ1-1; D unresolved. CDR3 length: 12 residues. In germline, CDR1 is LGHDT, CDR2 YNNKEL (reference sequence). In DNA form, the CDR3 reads TGTGCCAGCAGCGAAGAGTGGGGTGAAGCTTTCTTT. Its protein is CASSEEWGEAFF.

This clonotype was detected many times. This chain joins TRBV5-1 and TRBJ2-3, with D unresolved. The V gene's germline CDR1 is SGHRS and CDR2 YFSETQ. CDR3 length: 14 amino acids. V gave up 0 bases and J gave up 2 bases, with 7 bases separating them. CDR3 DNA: TGCGCCAGCAGCTTGGACAGATTCACAGATACGCAGTATTTT. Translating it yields CASSLDRFTDTQYF.

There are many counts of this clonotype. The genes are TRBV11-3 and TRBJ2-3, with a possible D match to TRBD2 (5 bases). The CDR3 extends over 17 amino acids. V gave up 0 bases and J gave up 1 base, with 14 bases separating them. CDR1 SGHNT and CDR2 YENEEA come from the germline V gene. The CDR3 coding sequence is TGTGCCAGCAGCTTAGACGACCGGGAAAAAGGCACAGATACGCAGTATTTT. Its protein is CASSLDDREKGTDTQYF.

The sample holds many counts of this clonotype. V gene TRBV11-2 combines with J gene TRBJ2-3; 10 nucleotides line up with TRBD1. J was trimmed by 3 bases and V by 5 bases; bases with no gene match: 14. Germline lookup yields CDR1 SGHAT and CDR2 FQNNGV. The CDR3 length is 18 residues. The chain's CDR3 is CASSPIFRDRGPTDTQYF. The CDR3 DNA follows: TGTGCCAGCAGCCCAATTTTCCGGGACAGGGGCCCGACAGATACGCAGTATTTT.

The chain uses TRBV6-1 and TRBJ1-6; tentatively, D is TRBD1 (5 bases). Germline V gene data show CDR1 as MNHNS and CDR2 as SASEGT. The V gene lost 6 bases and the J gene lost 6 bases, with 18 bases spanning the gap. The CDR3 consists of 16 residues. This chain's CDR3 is CASSELDTFCNSPLHF. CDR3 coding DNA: TGTGCCAGCAGCGAATTGGACACTTTCTGTAATTCACCCCTCCACTTT.

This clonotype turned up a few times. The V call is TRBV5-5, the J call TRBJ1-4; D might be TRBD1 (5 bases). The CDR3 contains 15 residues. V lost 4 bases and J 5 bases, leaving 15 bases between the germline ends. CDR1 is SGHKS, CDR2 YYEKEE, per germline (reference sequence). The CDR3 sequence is CASSLWGGDNEKLFF. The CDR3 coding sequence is TGTGCCAGCAGCCTCTGGGGAGGGGACAATGAAAAACTGTTTTTT.

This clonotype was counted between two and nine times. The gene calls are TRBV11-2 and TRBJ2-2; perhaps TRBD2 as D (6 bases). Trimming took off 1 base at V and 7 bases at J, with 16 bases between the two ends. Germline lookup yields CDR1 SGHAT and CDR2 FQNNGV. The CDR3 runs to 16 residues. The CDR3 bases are TGTGCCAGCAGCTTAGGTGGGGGGACCTCGGACGGGGAGCTGTTTTTT. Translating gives CASSLGGGTSDGELFF. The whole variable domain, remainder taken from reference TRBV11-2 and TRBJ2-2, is EAGVAQSPRYKIIEKRQSVAFWCNPISGHATLYWYQQILGQGPKLLIQFQNNGVVDDSQLPKDRFSAERLKGVDSTLKIQPAKLEDSAVYLCASSLGGGTSDGELFFGEGSRLTVL.

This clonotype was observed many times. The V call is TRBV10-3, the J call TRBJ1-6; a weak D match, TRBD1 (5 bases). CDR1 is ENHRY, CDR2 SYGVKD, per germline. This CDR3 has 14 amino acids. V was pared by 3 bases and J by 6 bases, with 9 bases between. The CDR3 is CAISDRGGNSPLHF. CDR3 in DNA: TGTGCCATCAGTGATCGGGGGGGTAATTCACCCCTCCACTTT.